The entry below describes one TCR beta chain. Its antigen is not identified. CDR1 and CDR2 from the germline V gene are SGHRS and YFSETQ. The CDR3 length is 14 residues. The entry originates in a study of T cell clusters in autoimmune cytopenias. Points from the study as a whole: Clustering suggested that physiological T cell clusters were missing in primary autoimmune cytopenia patients. TRB repertoire shifts in secondary cytopenia and chronic lymphocytic leukemia mostly reflected lymphoma, not autoimmunity.

One tube held mixed TRB-A and TRB-B primer pools for touch-down PCR. TCRdb reprocessed the multiplex PCR reads, keeping one entry per CDR3 protein, no DNA. The table lists approximately 1,200 distinct CDR3 sequences. Each sample's input was around 270 ng genomic DNA, 35,000 to 40,000 genome equivalents. The V gene is TRBV5-1, the J gene TRBJ1-3; lacking DNA, the TRBD1 call made by TCRdb goes unchecked. Sequencing was performed on peripheral blood. This sequence was found in a human donor with an autoimmune cytopenia or autoimmune hepatitis (not recorded which). CDR3 sequence reads: CASSLWGSGNTIYF.